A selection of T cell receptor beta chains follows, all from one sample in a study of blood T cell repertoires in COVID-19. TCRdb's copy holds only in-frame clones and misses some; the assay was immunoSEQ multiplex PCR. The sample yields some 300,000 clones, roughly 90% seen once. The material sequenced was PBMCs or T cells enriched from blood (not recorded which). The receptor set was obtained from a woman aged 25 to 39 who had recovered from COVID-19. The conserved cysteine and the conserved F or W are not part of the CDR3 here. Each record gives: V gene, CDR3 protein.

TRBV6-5,ASSYSSGSYNSPLH
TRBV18,ASSNRSAHSYEQY
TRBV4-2,ASSPQRTALLSYT
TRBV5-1,ASSLGQGNNSPLH
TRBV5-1,TSSLDAGLDYGYT
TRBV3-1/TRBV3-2,ASSSGGEAF
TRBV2,ASSDIEGAHSNQPQH
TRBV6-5,ASRERGQSTDTQY
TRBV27,ASSRYSVSDGYT
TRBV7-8,ASSSRDRGLNSPLH
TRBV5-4,ASSGYRGNTIY
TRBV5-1,ASSLGSGGNSPLH
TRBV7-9,ASSLRQGVDYGYT
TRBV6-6,ASSRTSGGANEQF
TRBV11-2,ASSLDMRVSGNTIY
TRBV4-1,ASSQDDGGGAKNIQY
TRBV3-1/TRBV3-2,ASSQDVREGEETQY
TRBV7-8,ASSLAGVTEAF